Listed below are T cell receptor beta chains from one sample, sequenced in a study of regulatory T cells. The table came from immunoSEQ multiplex PCR; TCRdb's copy has only in-frame clones and leaves some out. The table shows around 29,000 clones, with about 90% occurring only once. Specimen: conventional CD4+ T cells sorted from blood. The receptors stem from a person aged 18 to 30 with CD3G deficiency. Each CDR3 is given with its conserved first and last residue. D genes are given only for firm matches. For some rows the clone size is stated as once, few or many, or as a class when expanded; others skip it.

d_gene	len	v_gene	j_gene	abundance	CDR3nt	CDR3aa
TRBD2	15	TRBV7-9	TRBJ2-3	-	TGTGCCAGCAGCTTAGGACTAGCGAACACAGATACGCAGTATTTT	CASSLGLANTDTQYF
-	12	TRBV28	TRBJ2-3	-	TGTGCCACTGGGGGGAACACAGATACGCAGTATTTT	CATGGNTDTQYF
TRBD1	18	TRBV5-1	TRBJ2-6	-	TGCGCCAGCAGCTTGGGACAGGGAACCTTCTCTGGGGCCAACGTCCTGACTTTC	CASSLGQGTFSGANVLTF
TRBD1	16	TRBV6-1	TRBJ2-4	-	TGTGCCAGCAGTGAAGTGGGACAGGGGGGGCGGAACATTCAGTACTTC	CASSEVGQGGRNIQYF
-	16	TRBV4-1	TRBJ1-2	-	TGCGCCAGCAGCCAATTCTTTGGGATATTAAACTATGGCTACACCTTC	CASSQFFGILNYGYTF
-	12	TRBV18	TRBJ1-4	-	TGTGCCAGCTCACGCGAGGGGGGAAAACTGTTTTTT	CASSREGGKLFF
-	15	TRBV4-1	TRBJ1-1	few	TGCGCCAGCAGCCATCCCGACAGGCCGAACACTGAAGCTTTCTTT	CASSHPDRPNTEAFF
TRBD1	15	TRBV28	TRBJ1-1	-	TGTGCCAGCAGTCCAGAGACAGGGGCATACGCTGAAGCTTTCTTT	CASSPETGAYAEAFF
-	15	TRBV6-1	TRBJ2-3	-	TGTGCCAGCAGTGAAAATGTCAGGCCCACAGATACGCAGTATTTT	CASSENVRPTDTQYF
-	15	TRBV6-6	TRBJ2-6	-	TGTGCCAGCAGTAACAGCGACTCTGGGGCCAACGTCCTGACTTTC	CASSNSDSGANVLTF
-	11	TRBV6-1	TRBJ2-7	-	TGTGCCAGCAGTGAAGGTTACGAGCAGTACTTC	CASSEGYEQYF
-	14	TRBV6-6	TRBJ1-1	-	TGTGCCAGCAGATTCAGGAACCTGAACACTGAAGCTTTCTTT	CASRFRNLNTEAFF
-	16	TRBV7-9	TRBJ1-4	-	TGTGCCAGCAGCCGGACCTACAGCAACCCAAATGAAAAACTGTTTTTT	CASSRTYSNPNEKLFF
-	13	TRBV28	TRBJ2-7	-	TGTGCCAGCAGCGGAAGGACACCCTACGAGCAGTACTTC	CASSGRTPYEQYF
-	16	TRBV5-1	TRBJ2-1	-	TGCGCCAGCAGCTTGGACGCGCTCCCACCCTACAATGAGCAGTTCTTC	CASSLDALPPYNEQFF
-	13	TRBV7-9	TRBJ1-1	-	TGTGCCAGCAGCTTAACTACGAACACTGAAGCTTTCTTT	CASSLTTNTEAFF
-	16	TRBV5-1	TRBJ1-1	-	TGCGCCAGCAGCGACATTTTGGGGGGTTTGAACACTGAAGCTTTCTTT	CASSDILGGLNTEAFF